A single sample is the source of the 14 T cell receptor beta chains below, sequenced in a study of shared clonotypes between healthy human individuals. The repertoire was sequenced with immunoSEQ multiplex PCR; TCRdb's copy has only in-frame clones and lacks some. The sample lists approximately 240,000 clones; 50% to 75% were seen once. The sample taken for sequencing was memory CD4+ T cells sorted from blood. Subset specified: CD45RA-negative fraction. Every receptor here comes from a man aged 25 to 40 in good health.

The V call is TRBV28, the J call TRBJ2-3; D remains ambiguous. This CDR3 region has 12 residues. Trimming removed 8 bases at V and 10 bases at J, with 16 bases between. CDR1 MDHEN and CDR2 SYDVKM come from the germline V gene. The CDR3 region is CASGNLRVPQYF. In nucleotides, the CDR3 is TGTGCCAGCGGAAATTTAAGAGTGCCGCAGTATTTT.

The J gene is TRBJ2-7, the V gene TRBV5-4; 13 bases align to TRBD2. The CDR3 is 16 residues long. Unmatched junction bases numbered 2, after V lost 0 bases and J lost 2 bases. Germline assignment: CDR1 SGHNT and CDR2 YYREEE (reference sequence). CDR3 region: CASSLGGLAGTYEQYF. CDR3 in DNA: TGTGCCAGCAGCTTGGGGGGACTAGCGGGAACCTACGAGCAGTACTTC.

The table lists this clone with a few counts. This chain uses TRBV11-2 with TRBJ2-2; no firm D call. CDR3 length: 16 residues. Trimming cost V 1 base and J 4 bases, with 13 bases left between them. From germline, CDR1 is SGHAT and CDR2 FQNNGV. CDR3 nucleotide sequence: TGTGCCAGCAGCTTAGTGGGAACCCGCCTCACCGGGGAGCTGTTTTTT. Protein: CASSLVGTRLTGELFF.

This chain connects TRBV15 to TRBJ1-2, with D perhaps TRBD1 (5 bases). This CDR3 comprises 15 residues. Germline CDR1 LNHNV, CDR2 YYDKDF (reference sequence). Trimming left V 4 bases short and J 2 bases short, with 14 bases between. The CDR3 sequence: CATSKPGRTNYGYTF. CDR3 DNA: TGTGCCACCAGCAAACCGGGACGGACAAACTATGGCTACACCTTC.

The rearrangement links TRBV25-1 to TRBJ2-1, with 12 bases aligning to TRBD2. Trimming removed 0 bases from V and 6 bases from J; junction bases left unmatched: 6. The germline V gene has CDR1 MGHDK and CDR2 SYGVNS. The CDR3 loop spans 17 amino acids. The CDR3 spells CASSEYPTSGRSNEQFF. DNA for the CDR3: TGTGCCAGCAGTGAATATCCGACTAGCGGGAGAAGCAATGAGCAGTTCTTC.

This chain connects TRBV9 to TRBJ2-1, with TRBD2 matching 12 bases. Germline CDR1 SGDLS, CDR2 YYNGEE. V trimming: 4 bases; J trimming: 4 bases; junction bases outside the gene matches: 6. The CDR3 has 16 amino acids. The CDR3 region has the DNA TGTGCCAGCAGCCAGAAGGGACTAGCGGGTTACAATGAGCAGTTCTTC. It specifies CASSQKGLAGYNEQFF.

V is TRBV11-2 and J is TRBJ2-1, with 9 bases aligning to TRBD2. This CDR3 is built from 18 residues. Trimming took 1 base from V and 2 from J; bases not matched to a gene: 9. Germline V lookup: CDR1 SGHAT, CDR2 FQNNGV. The CDR3 loop reads CASSLVPPASGTYNEQFF. CDR3 DNA: TGTGCCAGCAGCTTAGTCCCACCCGCTAGCGGGACCTACAATGAGCAGTTCTTC.

V is TRBV15 and J is TRBJ2-3; 11 bases map to TRBD1. The CDR3 covers 14 residues. The germline CDR1 and CDR2 sequences are LNHNV and YYDKDF (reference sequence). With V trimmed by 4 bases and J by 6 bases, 3 bases remained unmatched. CDR3 sequence reads: CATSKDRGQDTQYF. The CDR3 DNA is TGTGCCACCAGCAAGGACAGGGGGCAGGATACGCAGTATTTT.

This clone showed up just a few times. The rearrangement joins TRBV7-9 to TRBJ2-3, with TRBD2 as a possible D gene (6 bases). The CDR3 is 17 amino acids. CDR1 is SEHNR and CDR2 is FQNEAQ in the germline V gene (reference sequence). The germline V and J ends were trimmed by 1 base and 2 bases, with 16 bases remaining between them. CDR3 protein: CASSLGSGVSHTDTQYF. The CDR3, as DNA: TGTGCCAGCAGCTTAGGTTCGGGGGTCAGCCACACAGATACGCAGTATTTT.

This clone was observed a few times. The rearrangement links TRBV11-2 to TRBJ2-7; D may be TRBD1 or TRBD2 (5 bases each). CDR1 is SGHAT and CDR2 is FQNNGV in the germline V gene. The V end lost 6 bases, the J end lost 2 bases, and 26 bases lay between the germline ends. The CDR3 is 18 amino acids. The chain's CDR3 is CASSPLARGRGSTYEQYF. In DNA form, the CDR3 reads TGTGCCAGCAGTCCACTCGCCCGGGGACGCGGGTCCACCTACGAGCAGTACTTC. Combining the CDR3 with reference TRBV11-2 and TRBJ2-7 gives the whole variable domain EAGVAQSPRYKIIEKRQSVAFWCNPISGHATLYWYQQILGQGPKLLIQFQNNGVVDDSQLPKDRFSAERLKGVDSTLKIQPAKLEDSAVYLCASSPLARGRGSTYEQYFGPGTRLTVT.

This clone was recorded a few times. The chain uses TRBV7-2 and TRBJ2-1, with D possibly matching TRBD1 (6 bases). The germline V and J ends were trimmed by 7 bases and 8 bases, with 18 bases remaining between them. Germline V gene lookup returns CDR1 SGHTA and CDR2 FQGNSA. The CDR3 length is 14 residues. The CDR3 protein is CASKQGMFRDEQFF. CDR3 sequence (DNA): TGTGCCAGCAAACAGGGTATGTTTAGGGATGAGCAGTTCTTC.

The rearrangement links TRBV7-2 to TRBJ2-1, with TRBD2 matching 8 bases. Germline CDR1 and CDR2: SGHTA and FQGNSA. The trim removed 2 bases at V and 0 bases at J, leaving 0 bases unmatched. This CDR3 contains 15 residues. The DNA for the CDR3 is TGTGCCAGCAGCTTACGGGAGGGCTCCTACAATGAGCAGTTCTTC. It codes for CASSLREGSYNEQFF.

As to this clone: Germline is not matched at one junction end, which may reflect a read error. V and J are TRBV7-2 and TRBJ1-3, with D perhaps matching TRBD1 (6 bases). Germline CDR1 is SGHTA and CDR2 is FQGNSA. CDR3 length: 13 residues. CDR3 in DNA: TGTGCCAGCACCCCTACAGACCGGGACACCTTGAATTTT. Encoded protein: CASTPTDRDTLNF. Filled out from reference TRBV7-2 and TRBJ1-3, the complete variable domain reads GAGVSQSPSNKVTEKGKDVELRCDPISGHTALYWYRQSLGQGLEFLIYFQGNSAPDKSGLPSDRFSAERTGGSVSTLTIQRTQQEDSAVYLCASTPTDRDTLNFGEGSWLTVV.

This clone was observed a handful of times. The genes are TRBV7-9 and TRBJ2-1; D is perhaps TRBD2 (6 bases). The germline V gene has CDR1 SEHNR and CDR2 FQNEAQ (reference sequence). The CDR3 length is 16 residues. Trimming removed 4 bases at V and 1 base at J, with 14 bases between. The CDR3 nucleotides read TGTGCCAGCAGCTCTTCACTAGGACTATCCTACAATGAGCAGTTCTTC. Translated, it gives CASSSSLGLSYNEQFF.